This TCR beta chain appears in the sequencing data of a study of metastatic and nonmetastatic thyroid tumors. From the PCR reads, TCRdb re-called clones with MiXCR. The table shows about 16,000 clones, with roughly 24% occurring only once. Every patient was untreated before thyroid surgery. This clone was counted only a few times. V dropped 2 bases and J dropped 2; count of bases not matched to a gene: 7. The CDR3 consists of 16 residues. This receptor was taken from a male donor with papillary thyroid cancer or a benign thyroid nodule (not recorded which). Some clones in this sample may be carry-over from other donors' samples. The rearrangement uses TRBV12-3 or TRBV12-4 and TRBJ1-1; the match to TRBD1 covers 8 bases. The sample comprised blood. This CDR3 is CASSLMFRGLNTEAFF. CDR3 coding DNA: TGTGCCAGCAGTTTAATGTTCAGGGGGCTTAACACTGAAGCTTTCTTT.